This TCR beta chain stems from a study of cytomegalovirus exposure and HLA in healthy donors. Study-wide results and caveats: A later analysis linked a missense DCLRE1C variant to TCR beta V- and J-gene trimming. Researchers reported that three CMV-associated chains were confirmed in vitro as CMV antigen-specific. Data from an earlier analysis indicated that most TCR beta V segments were productive either about 87% or about 30% of the time.

For this clone: Its antigen remains unknown.

Per the germline V gene, CDR1 is LNHDA and CDR2 is SQIVND (reference sequence). V shed 0 bases, J shed 4 bases, and the junction held 3 bases outside the gene matches. This CDR3 is 15 amino acids long. This PCR relied on a set of 60 Vbeta primers and 13 Jbeta primers. Sequenced by immunoSEQ multiplex PCR; TCRdb stores in-frame clones only, minus some. This table holds approximately 150,000 clones, 73% found once. Donors consisted of healthy bone marrow donors. Sequencing was done on a sample of PBMCs. This chain links TRBV19 with TRBJ2-3; 8 bases fit TRBD1. This TCR came from a woman between 18 and 29 years old in good health and CMV-seronegative. The CDR3 nucleotides read TGTGCCAGTAGTATAGACCGGACAGGGCCAGATACGCAGTATTTT. It specifies CASSIDRTGPDTQYF.